The rows below give T cell receptor beta chains drawn from one sample of a study of blood T cell repertoires in COVID-19. Sequencing used immunoSEQ multiplex PCR; TCRdb keeps in-frame clones, though not all of them. The sample records about 280,000 clones, roughly 90% being singletons. The source material was peripheral blood. The origin of the receptors is a young man with active or convalescent COVID-19. Each CDR3 is given with its conserved first and last residue. Fields, in order: clone size, D gene, J gene, CDR3 length, V gene, CDR3 protein, CDR3 DNA. D genes are given only for firm matches. For some rows the clone size is stated as once, few or many, or as a class when expanded; others skip it.

NA,TRBD1,TRBJ2-7,15,TRBV11-2,CASSSPGQAPYEQYF,TGTGCCAGCAGCTCCCCGGGACAGGCCCCCTACGAGCAGTACTTC
NA,TRBD1,TRBJ2-1,16,TRBV9,CASSVAVGTGDHEQFF,TGTGCCAGCAGCGTAGCTGTAGGGACAGGGGACCATGAGCAGTTCTTC
NA,NA,TRBJ1-2,13,TRBV4-1,CASSPSGVGGYTF,TGCGCCAGCAGCCCCTCGGGGGTAGGAGGCTACACCTTC
NA,NA,TRBJ2-6,20,TRBV4-1,CASSPRGASGQSSGANVLTF,TGCGCCAGCAGTCCCCGGGGGGCTTCCGGGCAAAGCTCTGGGGCCAACGTCCTGACTTTC
NA,NA,TRBJ1-1,13,TRBV6-5,CASVKPGNTEAFF,TGTGCCAGTGTCAAGCCGGGGAACACTGAAGCTTTCTTT
NA,NA,TRBJ1-2,12,TRBV5-6,CASSLDGPGYTF,TGTGCCAGCAGCTTGGACGGTCCGGGCTACACCTTC
NA,NA,TRBJ2-1,16,TRBV5-4,CASSLGALRPYNEQFF,TGTGCCAGCAGCTTGGGGGCCTTACGACCCTACAATGAGCAGTTCTTC
NA,NA,TRBJ2-7,17,TRBV6-2/TRBV6-3,CASSYSVGGQGPYEQYF,TGTGCCAGCAGTTACTCGGTCGGGGGGCAGGGCCCCTACGAGCAGTACTTC
once,TRBD1,TRBJ2-2,12,TRBV13,CASSGTAGELFF,TGTGCCAGCAGCGGGACAGCTGGGGAGCTGTTTTTT
NA,TRBD1,TRBJ1-2,15,TRBV3-1/TRBV3-2,CASSQTGGHNYGYTF,TGTGCCAGCAGCCAAACAGGGGGGCATAACTATGGCTACACCTTC
once,NA,TRBJ1-6,13,TRBV7-3,CASSAYKNSPLHF,TGTGCCAGCAGCGCCTATAAGAATTCACCCCTCCACTTT
NA,NA,TRBJ1-4,13,TRBV24-1,CATSNRVNEKLFF,TGTGCCACCAGTAACAGGGTTAATGAAAAACTGTTTTTT
few,TRBD1,TRBJ1-2,14,TRBV7-2,CASSFVGTEYGYTF,TGTGCCAGCAGCTTTGTAGGGACAGAGTATGGCTACACCTTC
NA,NA,TRBJ1-2,13,TRBV5-1,CASSLVGAEGYTF,TGCGCCAGCAGCTTGGTAGGGGCGGAAGGCTACACCTTC
NA,NA,TRBJ1-1,14,TRBV11-2,CASSTMGGAGEAFF,TGTGCCAGCAGCACCATGGGGGGGGCAGGTGAAGCTTTCTTT
NA,NA,TRBJ1-1,14,TRBV6-5,CASSYSWQGTEAFF,TGTGCCAGCAGTTACTCGTGGCAGGGCACTGAAGCTTTCTTT
NA,TRBD1,TRBJ2-7,16,TRBV27,CASSRITGTGGYEQYF,TGTGCCAGCAGCCGAATCACCGGGACAGGAGGTTACGAGCAGTACTTC
NA,TRBD2,TRBJ2-4,18,TRBV7-8,CASSFRAGGGLAKNIQYF,TGTGCCAGCAGCTTTAGGGCGGGGGGTGGACTAGCCAAAAACATTCAGTACTTC
NA,TRBD2,TRBJ2-1,17,TRBV4-1,CASSQDVWDGRGGRQFF,TGCGCCAGCAGCCAAGATGTATGGGACGGGAGGGGAGGTCGGCAGTTCTTC
once,NA,TRBJ1-2,13,TRBV7-6,CASSYAGNYGYTF,TGTGCCAGCAGCTACGCAGGGAACTATGGCTACACCTTC
NA,NA,TRBJ1-5,16,TRBV6-2/TRBV6-3,CASSYTGFKDNQPQHF,TGTGCCAGCAGTTACACGGGGTTCAAAGACAATCAGCCCCAGCATTTT